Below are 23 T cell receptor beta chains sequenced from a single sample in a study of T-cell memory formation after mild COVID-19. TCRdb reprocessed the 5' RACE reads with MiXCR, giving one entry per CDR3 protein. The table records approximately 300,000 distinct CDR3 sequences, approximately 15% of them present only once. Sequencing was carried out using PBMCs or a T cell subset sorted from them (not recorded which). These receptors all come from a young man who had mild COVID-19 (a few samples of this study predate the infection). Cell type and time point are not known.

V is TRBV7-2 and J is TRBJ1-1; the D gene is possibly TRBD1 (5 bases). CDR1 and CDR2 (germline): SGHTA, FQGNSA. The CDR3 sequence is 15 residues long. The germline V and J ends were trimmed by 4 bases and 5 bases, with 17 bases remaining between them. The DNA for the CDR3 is TGTGCCAGCAGCTATGCGGGACTCAGCCGGACTGAAGCTTTCTTT. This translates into CASSYAGLSRTEAFF.

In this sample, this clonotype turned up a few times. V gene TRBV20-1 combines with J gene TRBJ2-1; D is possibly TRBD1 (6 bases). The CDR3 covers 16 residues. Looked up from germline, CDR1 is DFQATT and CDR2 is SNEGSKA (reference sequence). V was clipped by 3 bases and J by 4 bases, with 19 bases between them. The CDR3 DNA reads TGCAGTGCTAGCCTGAATGGGGGCGTACTATACAATGAGCAGTTCTTC. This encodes CSASLNGGVLYNEQFF.

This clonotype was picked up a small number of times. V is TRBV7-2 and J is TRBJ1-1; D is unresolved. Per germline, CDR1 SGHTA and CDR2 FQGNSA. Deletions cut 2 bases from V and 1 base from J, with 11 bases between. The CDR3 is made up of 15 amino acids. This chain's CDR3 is CASSLRGPSNTEAFF. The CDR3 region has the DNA TGTGCCAGCAGCTTACGTGGACCCTCGAACACTGAAGCTTTCTTT.

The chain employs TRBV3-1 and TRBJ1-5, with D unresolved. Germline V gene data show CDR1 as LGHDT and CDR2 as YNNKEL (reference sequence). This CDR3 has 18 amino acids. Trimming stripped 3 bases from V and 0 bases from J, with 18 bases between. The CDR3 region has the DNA TGTGCCAGCAGCCAGACACTCACGGGAATTTATAGCAATCAGCCCCAGCATTTT. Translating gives CASSQTLTGIYSNQPQHF.

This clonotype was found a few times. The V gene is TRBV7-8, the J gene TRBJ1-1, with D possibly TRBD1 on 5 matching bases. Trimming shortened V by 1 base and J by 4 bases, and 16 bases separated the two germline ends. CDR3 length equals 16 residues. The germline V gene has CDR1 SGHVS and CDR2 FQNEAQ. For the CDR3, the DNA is TGTGCCAGCAGCTTAGTAGGAGGGCCCGGGGGCACTGAAGCTTTCTTT. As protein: CASSLVGGPGGTEAFF.

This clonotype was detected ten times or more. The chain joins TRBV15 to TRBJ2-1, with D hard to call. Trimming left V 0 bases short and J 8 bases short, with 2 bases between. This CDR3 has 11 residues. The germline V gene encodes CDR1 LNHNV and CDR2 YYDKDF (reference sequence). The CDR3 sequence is CATSRDHEQFF. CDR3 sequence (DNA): TGTGCCACCAGCAGAGACCATGAGCAGTTCTTC.

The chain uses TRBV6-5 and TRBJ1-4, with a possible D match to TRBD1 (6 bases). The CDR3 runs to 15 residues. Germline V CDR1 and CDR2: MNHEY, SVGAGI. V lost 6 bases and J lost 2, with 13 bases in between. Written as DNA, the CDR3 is TGTGCCAGCAGGGGGGCAGGGTTTACTAATGAAAAACTGTTTTTT. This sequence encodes CASRGAGFTNEKLFF.

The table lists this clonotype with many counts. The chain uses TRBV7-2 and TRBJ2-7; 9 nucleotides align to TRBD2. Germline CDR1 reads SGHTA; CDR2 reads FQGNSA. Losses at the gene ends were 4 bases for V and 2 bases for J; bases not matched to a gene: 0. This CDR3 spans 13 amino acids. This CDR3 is CASSWTSAYEQYV. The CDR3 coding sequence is TGTGCCAGCAGCTGGACTAGCGCCTACGAGCAGTACGTC.

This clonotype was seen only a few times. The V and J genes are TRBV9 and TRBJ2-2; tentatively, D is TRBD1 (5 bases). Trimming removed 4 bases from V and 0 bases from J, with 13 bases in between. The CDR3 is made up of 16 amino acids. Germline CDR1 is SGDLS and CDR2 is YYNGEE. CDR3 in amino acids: CASSPRQKANTGELFF. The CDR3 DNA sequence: TGTGCCAGCAGCCCCCGACAGAAGGCGAACACCGGGGAGCTGTTTTTT.

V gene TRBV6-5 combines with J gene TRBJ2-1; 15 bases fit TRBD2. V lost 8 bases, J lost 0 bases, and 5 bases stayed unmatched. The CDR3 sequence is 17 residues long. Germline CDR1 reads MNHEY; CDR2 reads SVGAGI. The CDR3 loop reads CASGGTSGGSSYNEQFF. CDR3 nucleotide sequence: TGTGCCAGCGGGGGGACTAGCGGGGGGAGCTCCTACAATGAGCAGTTCTTC.

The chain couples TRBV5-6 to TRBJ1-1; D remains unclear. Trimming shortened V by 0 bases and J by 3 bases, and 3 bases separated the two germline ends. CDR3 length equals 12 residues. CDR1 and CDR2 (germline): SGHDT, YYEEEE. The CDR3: CASSLEYTEAFF. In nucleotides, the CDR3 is TGTGCCAGCAGCTTGGAGTACACTGAAGCTTTCTTT.

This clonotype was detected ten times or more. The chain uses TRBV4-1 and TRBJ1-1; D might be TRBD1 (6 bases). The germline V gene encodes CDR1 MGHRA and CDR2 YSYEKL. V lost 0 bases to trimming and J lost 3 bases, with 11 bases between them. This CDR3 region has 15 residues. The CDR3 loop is CASSQDIGGYTEAFF. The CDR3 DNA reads TGCGCCAGCAGCCAAGATATAGGGGGATACACTGAAGCTTTCTTT.

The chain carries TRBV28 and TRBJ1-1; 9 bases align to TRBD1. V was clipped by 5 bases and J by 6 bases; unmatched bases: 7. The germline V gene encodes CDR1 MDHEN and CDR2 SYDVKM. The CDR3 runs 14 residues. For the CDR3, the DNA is TGTGCCAGCAGTCCACAGGGGGCGGACCCTGAAGCTTTCTTT. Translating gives CASSPQGADPEAFF.

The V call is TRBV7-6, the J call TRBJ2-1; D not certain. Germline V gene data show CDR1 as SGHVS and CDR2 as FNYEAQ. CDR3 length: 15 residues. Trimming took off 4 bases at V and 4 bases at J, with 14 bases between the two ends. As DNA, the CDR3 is TGTGCCAGCAGCTCCCCGTGGCAGCTGTACAATGAGCAGTTCTTC. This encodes CASSSPWQLYNEQFF.

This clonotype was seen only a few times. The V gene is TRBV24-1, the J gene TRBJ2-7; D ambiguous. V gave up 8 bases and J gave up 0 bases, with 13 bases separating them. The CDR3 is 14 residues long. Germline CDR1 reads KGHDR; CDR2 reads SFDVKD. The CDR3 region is CATKGPPLSYEQYV. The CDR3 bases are TGTGCCACCAAGGGTCCACCCCTCTCCTACGAGCAGTACGTC.

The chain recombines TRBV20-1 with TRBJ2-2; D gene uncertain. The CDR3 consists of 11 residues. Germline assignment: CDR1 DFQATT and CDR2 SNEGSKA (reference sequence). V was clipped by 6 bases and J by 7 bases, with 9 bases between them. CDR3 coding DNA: TGCAGTGCCCCCTGGCTCGGGGAGCTGTTTTTT. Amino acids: CSAPWLGELFF.

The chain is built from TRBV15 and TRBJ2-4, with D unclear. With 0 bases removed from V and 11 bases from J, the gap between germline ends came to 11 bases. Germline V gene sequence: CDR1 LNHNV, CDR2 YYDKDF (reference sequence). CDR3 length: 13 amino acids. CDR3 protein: CATSREDVPFQYF. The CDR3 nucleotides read TGTGCCACCAGCAGAGAGGACGTCCCCTTTCAGTACTTC.

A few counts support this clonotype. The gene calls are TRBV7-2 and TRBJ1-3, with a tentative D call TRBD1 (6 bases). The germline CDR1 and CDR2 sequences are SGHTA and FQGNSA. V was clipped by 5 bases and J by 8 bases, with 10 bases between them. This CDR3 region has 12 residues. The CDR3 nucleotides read TGTGCCAGCAGCGAACAGGGACACACCATATATTTT. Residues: CASSEQGHTIYF.

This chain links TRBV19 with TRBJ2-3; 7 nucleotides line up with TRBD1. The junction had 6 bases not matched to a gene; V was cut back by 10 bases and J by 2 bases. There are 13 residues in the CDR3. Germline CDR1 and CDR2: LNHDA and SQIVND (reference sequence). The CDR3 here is CATSGQNTDTQYF. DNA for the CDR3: TGTGCCACGTCGGGACAGAACACAGATACGCAGTATTTT.

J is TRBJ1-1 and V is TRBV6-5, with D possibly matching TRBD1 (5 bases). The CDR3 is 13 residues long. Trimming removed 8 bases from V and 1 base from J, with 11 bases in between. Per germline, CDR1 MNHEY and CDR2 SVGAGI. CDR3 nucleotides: TGTGCCAGCTGGGAGGGGACGAACACTGAAGCTTTCTTT. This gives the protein CASWEGTNTEAFF.

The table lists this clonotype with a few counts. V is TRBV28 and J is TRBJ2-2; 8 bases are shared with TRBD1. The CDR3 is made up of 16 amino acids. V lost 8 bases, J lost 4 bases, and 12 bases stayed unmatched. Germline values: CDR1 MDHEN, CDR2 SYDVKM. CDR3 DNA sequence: TGTGCCAGCCCTTCAAGTAGGACAGGGACCACCGGGGAGCTGTTTTTT. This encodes CASPSSRTGTTGELFF. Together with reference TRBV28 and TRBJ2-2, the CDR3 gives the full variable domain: DVKVTQSSRYLVKRTGEKVFLECVQDMDHENMFWYRQDPGLGLRLIYFSYDVKMKEKGDIPEGYSVSREKKERFSLILESASTNQTSMYLCASPSSRTGTTGELFFGEGSRLTVL.

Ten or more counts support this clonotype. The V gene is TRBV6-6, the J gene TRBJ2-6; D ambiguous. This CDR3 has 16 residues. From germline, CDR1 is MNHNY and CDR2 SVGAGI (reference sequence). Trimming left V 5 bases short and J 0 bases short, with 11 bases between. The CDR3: CASSLDGVSGANVLTF. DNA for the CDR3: TGTGCCAGCAGTCTCGACGGAGTCTCTGGGGCCAACGTCCTGACTTTC.

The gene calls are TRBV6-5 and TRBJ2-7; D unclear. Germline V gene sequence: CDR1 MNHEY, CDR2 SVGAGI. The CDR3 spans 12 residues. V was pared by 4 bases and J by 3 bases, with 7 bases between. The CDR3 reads CASSSNNYEQYF. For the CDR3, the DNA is TGTGCCAGCAGTTCTAACAACTACGAGCAGTACTTC.